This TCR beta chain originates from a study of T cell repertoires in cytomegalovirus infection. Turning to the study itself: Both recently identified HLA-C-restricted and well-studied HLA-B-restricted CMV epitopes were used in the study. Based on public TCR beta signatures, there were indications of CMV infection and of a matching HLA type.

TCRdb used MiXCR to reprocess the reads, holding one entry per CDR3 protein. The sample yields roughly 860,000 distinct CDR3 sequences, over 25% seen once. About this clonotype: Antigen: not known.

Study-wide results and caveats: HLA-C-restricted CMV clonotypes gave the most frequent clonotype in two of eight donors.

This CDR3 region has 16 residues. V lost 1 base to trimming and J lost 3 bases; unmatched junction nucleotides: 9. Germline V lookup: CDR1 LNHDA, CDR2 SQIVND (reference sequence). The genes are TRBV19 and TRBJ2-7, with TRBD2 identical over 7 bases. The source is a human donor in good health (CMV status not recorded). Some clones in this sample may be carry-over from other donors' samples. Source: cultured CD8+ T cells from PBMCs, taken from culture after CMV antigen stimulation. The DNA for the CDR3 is TGTGCCAGTAGTATAGGGGGGGGAACCTCGAACTACGAGCAGTACTTC. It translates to CASSIGGGTSNYEQYF.